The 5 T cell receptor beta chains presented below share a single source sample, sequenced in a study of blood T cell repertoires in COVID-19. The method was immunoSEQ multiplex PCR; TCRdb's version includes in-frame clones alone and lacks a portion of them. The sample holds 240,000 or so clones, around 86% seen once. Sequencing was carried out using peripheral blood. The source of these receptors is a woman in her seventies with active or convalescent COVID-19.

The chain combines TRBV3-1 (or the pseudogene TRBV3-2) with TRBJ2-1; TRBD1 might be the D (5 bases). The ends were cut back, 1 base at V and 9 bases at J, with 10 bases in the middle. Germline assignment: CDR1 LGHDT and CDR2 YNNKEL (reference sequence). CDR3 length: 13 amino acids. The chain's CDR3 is CASSQGLGAEQFF. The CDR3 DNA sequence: TGTGCCAGCAGCCAAGGTTTAGGGGCTGAGCAGTTCTTC.

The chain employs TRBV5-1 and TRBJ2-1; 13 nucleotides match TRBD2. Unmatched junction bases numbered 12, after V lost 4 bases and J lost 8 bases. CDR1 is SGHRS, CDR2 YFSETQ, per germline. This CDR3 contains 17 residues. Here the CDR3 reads CASSRGLAGASGDEQFF. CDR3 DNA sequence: TGCGCCAGCAGCCGTGGACTAGCGGGGGCCTCGGGAGATGAGCAGTTCTTC.

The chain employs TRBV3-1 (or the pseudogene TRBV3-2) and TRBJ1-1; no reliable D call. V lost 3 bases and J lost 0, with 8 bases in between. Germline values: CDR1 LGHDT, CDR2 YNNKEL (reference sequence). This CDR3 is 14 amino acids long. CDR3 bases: TGTGCCAGCAGCCAGTCAGGCTTGAACACTGAAGCTTTCTTT. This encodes CASSQSGLNTEAFF.

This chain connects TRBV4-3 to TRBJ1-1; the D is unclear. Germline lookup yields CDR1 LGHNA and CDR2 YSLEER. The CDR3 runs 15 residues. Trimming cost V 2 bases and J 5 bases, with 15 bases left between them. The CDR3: CASSQKEGGETEAFF. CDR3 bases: TGCGCCAGCAGCCAAAAAGAGGGTGGGGAGACTGAAGCTTTCTTT.

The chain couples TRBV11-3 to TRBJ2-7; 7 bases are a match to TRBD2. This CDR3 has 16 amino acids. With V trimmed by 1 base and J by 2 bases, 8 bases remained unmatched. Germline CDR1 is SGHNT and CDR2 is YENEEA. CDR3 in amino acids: CASSLVWWDYTYEQYF. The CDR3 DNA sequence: TGTGCCAGCAGCTTAGTGTGGTGGGACTACACCTACGAGCAGTACTTC.